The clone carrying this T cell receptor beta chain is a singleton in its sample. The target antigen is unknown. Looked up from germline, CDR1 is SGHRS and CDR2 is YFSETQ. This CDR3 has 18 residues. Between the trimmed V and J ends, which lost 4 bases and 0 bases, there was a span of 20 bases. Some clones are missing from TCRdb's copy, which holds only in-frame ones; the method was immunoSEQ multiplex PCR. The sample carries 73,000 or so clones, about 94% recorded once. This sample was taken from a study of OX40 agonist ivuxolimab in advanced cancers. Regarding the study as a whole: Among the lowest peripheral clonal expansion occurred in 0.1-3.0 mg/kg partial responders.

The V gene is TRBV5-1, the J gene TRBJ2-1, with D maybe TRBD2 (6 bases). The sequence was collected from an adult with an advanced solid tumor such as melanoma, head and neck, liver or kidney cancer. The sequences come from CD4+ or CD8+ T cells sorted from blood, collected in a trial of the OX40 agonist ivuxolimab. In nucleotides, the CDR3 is TGCGCCAGCAGCCTGACAAGGGACTTATATAGCTCCTACAATGAGCAGTTCTTC. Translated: CASSLTRDLYSSYNEQFF.